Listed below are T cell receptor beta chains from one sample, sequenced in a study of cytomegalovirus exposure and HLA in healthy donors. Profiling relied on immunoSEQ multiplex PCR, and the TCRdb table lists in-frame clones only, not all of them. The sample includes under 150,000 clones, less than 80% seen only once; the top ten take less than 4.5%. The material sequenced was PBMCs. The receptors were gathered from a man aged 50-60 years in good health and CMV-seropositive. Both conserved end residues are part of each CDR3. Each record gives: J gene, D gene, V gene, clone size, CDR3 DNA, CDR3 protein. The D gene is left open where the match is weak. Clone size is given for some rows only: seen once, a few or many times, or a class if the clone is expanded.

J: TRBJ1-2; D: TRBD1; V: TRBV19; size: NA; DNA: TGTGCCACTAGACAGGGGGACTATGGCTACACCTTC; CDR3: CATRQGDYGYTF
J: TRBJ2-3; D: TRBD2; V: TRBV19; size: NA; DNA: TGTGCCAGTAGTATATACCCCCGGGGAGGGGCAGATACGCAGTATTTT; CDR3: CASSIYPRGGADTQYF
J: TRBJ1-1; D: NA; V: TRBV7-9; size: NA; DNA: TGTGCCAGCAGCTTACAGATGAACACTGAAGCTTTCTTT; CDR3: CASSLQMNTEAFF
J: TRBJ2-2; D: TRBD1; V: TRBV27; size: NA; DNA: TGTGCCAGCAGTTTATACGGACTCACAGGGGACAAGAACGGGGAGCTGTTTTTT; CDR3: CASSLYGLTGDKNGELFF
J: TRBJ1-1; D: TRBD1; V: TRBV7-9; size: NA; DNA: TGTGCCAGCAGCGACTGGGACAGGGGGCGGGTTGAAGCTTTCTTT; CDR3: CASSDWDRGRVEAFF
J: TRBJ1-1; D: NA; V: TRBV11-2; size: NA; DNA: TGTGCCAGCAGCTTTGGAGCCGGCTGGGGGGACACTGAAGCTTTCTTT; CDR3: CASSFGAGWGDTEAFF
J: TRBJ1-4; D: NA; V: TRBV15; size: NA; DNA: TGTGCCACCAGCAAGCCGGGGCCCGGCGGGGCTAATGAAAAACTGTTTTTT; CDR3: CATSKPGPGGANEKLFF
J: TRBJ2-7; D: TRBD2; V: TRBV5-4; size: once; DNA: TGTGCCAGCAGCTCCGAGACTAGCGTTTCTAACTACGAGCAGTACTTC; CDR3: CASSSETSVSNYEQYF
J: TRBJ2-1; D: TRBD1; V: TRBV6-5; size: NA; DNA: TGTGCCAGCAGAACCCGGGACAGGGTACGCAATGAGCAGTTCTTC; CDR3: CASRTRDRVRNEQFF
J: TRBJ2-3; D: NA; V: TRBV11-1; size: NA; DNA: TGTGCCAGCAGCCCTAGCGGCACAGATACGCAGTATTTT; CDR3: CASSPSGTDTQYF
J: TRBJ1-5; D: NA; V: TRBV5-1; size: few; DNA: TGCGCCAGCTCATATGGGGGGAATCAGCCCCAGCATTTT; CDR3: CASSYGGNQPQHF
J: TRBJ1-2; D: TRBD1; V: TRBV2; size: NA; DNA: TGTGCCAGCAGTCTTCCGGGACAGAGAAACTATGGCTACACCTTC; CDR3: CASSLPGQRNYGYTF
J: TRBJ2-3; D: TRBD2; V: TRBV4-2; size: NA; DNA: TGTGCCAGCAGCCAAGACCCCTTAGCGGGGGGACCACAAAATACGCAGTATTTT; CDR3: CASSQDPLAGGPQNTQYF
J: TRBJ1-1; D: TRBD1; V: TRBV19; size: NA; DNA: TGTGCCAGTAGTACCAAGACAGGGGTCACTGAAGCTTTCTTT; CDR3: CASSTKTGVTEAFF
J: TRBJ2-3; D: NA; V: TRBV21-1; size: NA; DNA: TGTGCCAGCACCCTAAACAGAGAACGAGATACGCAGTATTTT; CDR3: CASTLNRERDTQYF
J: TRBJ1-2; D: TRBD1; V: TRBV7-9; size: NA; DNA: TGTGCCAGCAGCTCGGGACAGACTAACTATGGCTACACCTTC; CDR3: CASSSGQTNYGYTF
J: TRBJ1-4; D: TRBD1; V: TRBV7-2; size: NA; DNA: TGTGCCAGCAGCTTAGGGGACAGGCTGTATGAAAAACTGTTTTTT; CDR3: CASSLGDRLYEKLFF
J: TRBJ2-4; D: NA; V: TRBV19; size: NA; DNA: TGTGCCAGTAACTACGGCCGAGCCAAAAACATTCAGTACTTC; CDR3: CASNYGRAKNIQYF
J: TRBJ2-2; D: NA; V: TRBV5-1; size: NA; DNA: TGCGCCAGCAGCCCTAGGACGAACACCGGGGAGCTGTTTTTT; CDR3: CASSPRTNTGELFF
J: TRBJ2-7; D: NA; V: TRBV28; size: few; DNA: TGTGCCAGCAGTTTCAGCCTTCGCAGGTCCTACGAGCAGTACTTC; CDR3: CASSFSLRRSYEQYF
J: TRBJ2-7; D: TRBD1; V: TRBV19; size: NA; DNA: TGTGCCAGTAGCCGAACCGGGACAGGGGGCCTTTACGAGCAGTACTTC; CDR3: CASSRTGTGGLYEQYF
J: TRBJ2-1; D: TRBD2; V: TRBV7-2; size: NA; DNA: TGTGCCAGCAGCGCGCGACTAGCGGGGAATGAGCAGTTCTTC; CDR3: CASSARLAGNEQFF
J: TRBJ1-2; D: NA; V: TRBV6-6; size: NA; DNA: TGTGCCAGCAGCCCAGGACTGTTCTATGGCTACACCTTC; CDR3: CASSPGLFYGYTF
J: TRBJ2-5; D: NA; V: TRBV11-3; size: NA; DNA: TGTGCCAGCAGCTTAGATTCTAGCGTGAGAGAGACCCAGTACTTC; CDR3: CASSLDSSVRETQYF
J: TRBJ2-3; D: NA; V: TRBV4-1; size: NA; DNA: TGCGCCAGCAGCCAAGATACTGGGCAATTTGGGAGCACAGATACGCAGTATTTT; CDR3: CASSQDTGQFGSTDTQYF
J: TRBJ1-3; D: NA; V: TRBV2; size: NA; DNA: TGTGCCGCCCGAGGGGGGGACCCTGGAAACACCATATATTTT; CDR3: CAARGGDPGNTIYF
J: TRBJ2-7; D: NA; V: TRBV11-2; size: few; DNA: TGTGCCAGCAGCTTACCAGGGCGCTCCTACGAGCAGTACTTC; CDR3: CASSLPGRSYEQYF
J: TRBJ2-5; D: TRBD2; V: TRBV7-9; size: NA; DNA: TGTGCCAGCAGGGGGGGTAGCGGGTCTCAAGAGACCCAGTACTTC; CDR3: CASRGGSGSQETQYF
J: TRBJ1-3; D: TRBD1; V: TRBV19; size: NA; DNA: TGTGCCAGTAGTCCCATCCGGGACAGGTTTGATGGAAACACCATATATTTT; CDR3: CASSPIRDRFDGNTIYF
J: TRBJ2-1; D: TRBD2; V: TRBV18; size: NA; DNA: TGTGCCAGCTCACCAGGACTAGCGGGGAGCTCCTACAATGAGCAGTTCTTC; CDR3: CASSPGLAGSSYNEQFF
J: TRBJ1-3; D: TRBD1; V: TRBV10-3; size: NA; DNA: TGTGCCATCAGTCCGGGACAGGGCATACTTGGAAACACCATATATTTT; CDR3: CAISPGQGILGNTIYF
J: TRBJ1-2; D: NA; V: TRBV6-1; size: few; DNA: TGTGCCAGCAGTGAAGCGCTTACTCGGACAAACTATGGCTACACCTTC; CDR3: CASSEALTRTNYGYTF
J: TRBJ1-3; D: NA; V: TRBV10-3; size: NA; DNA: TGTGCCATCAGTGGCCGACAGACTGGAAACACCATATATTTT; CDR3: CAISGRQTGNTIYF
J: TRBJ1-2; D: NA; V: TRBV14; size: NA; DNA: TGTGCCAGCAGCCATAACCTCCTTCCTAGGTATGGCTACACCTTC; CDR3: CASSHNLLPRYGYTF
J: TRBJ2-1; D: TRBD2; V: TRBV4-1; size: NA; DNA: TGCGCCAGCAGCCAAGCCGGGACTAGTGGCTTCAGGGAGCAGTTCTTC; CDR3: CASSQAGTSGFREQFF
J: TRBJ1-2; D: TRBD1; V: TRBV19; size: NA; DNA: TGTGCCAGTAGTCCAGGGGGGACCTATGGCTACACCTTC; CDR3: CASSPGGTYGYTF
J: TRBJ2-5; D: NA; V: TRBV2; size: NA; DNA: TGTGCCAGCAAAAGCGGTTACCAAGAGACCCAGTACTTC; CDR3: CASKSGYQETQYF
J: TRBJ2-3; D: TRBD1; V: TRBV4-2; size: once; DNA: TGTGCCAGCAGCCGAGGGGGCAGCACAGATACGCAGTATTTT; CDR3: CASSRGGSTDTQYF
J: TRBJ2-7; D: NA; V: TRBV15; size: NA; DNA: TGTGCCACCAGCAGAGACTACAGCGGCGAGCAGTACTTC; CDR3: CATSRDYSGEQYF
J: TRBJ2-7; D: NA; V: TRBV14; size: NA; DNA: TGTGCCAGCAGCCCTGGAGGGTTGGCGTACGAGCAGTACTTC; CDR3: CASSPGGLAYEQYF
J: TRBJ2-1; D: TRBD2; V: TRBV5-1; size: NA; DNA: TGCGCCAGCAGTGACATTAGCGGGAGATCGTACAATGAGCAGTTCTTC; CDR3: CASSDISGRSYNEQFF
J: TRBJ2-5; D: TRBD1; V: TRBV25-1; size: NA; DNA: TGTGCCAGCAGCGAACAGGGGACGGGCAAAGAGACCCAGTACTTC; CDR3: CASSEQGTGKETQYF
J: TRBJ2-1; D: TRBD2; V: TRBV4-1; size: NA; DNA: TGCGCCAGCAGCCAAGATATGGCGGGGGGCTTGAATGAGCAGTTCTTC; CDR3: CASSQDMAGGLNEQFF
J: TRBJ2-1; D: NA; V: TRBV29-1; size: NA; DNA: TGCAGCGTTGAAGATCCTGGGCGGGGGCGTGCCTACAATGAGCAGTTCTTC; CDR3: CSVEDPGRGRAYNEQFF